This TCR beta chain is from a study of blood T cell repertoires in COVID-19. The germline V gene has CDR1 LGHDT and CDR2 YNNKEL (reference sequence). CDR3 size: 17 residues. Trimming shortened V by 4 bases and J by 12 bases, and 28 bases separated the two germline ends. The method was immunoSEQ multiplex PCR; TCRdb's version includes in-frame clones alone and lacks a portion of them. The sample carries 250,000 or so clones, 88% recorded once. The sequencing sample was made of peripheral blood. This receptor was obtained from a woman aged 25-40 years with COVID-19, enrolled during active disease. The chain uses TRBV3-1 (or the pseudogene TRBV3-2) and TRBJ2-1; D possibly corresponds to TRBD1 (6 bases). As DNA, the CDR3 is TGTGCCAGCAGCCCCCTATCGAAGTGGGGCTGGGGGCTTGGGCAGTTCTTC. Translated, it gives CASSPLSKWGWGLGQFF.